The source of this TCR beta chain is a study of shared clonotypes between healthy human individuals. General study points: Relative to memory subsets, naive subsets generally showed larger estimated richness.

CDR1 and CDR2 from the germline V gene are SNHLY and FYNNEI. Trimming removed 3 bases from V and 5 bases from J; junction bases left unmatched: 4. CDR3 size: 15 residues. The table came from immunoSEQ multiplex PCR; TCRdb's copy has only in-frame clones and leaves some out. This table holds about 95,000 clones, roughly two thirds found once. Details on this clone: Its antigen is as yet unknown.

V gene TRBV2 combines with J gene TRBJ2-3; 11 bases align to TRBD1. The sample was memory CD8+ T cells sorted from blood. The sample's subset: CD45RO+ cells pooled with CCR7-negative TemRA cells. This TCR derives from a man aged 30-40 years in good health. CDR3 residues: CASSEGQGVRDTQYF. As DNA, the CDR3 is TGTGCCAGCAGTGAGGGACAGGGGGTGAGAGATACGCAGTATTTT.